These T cell receptor beta chains were read from a single sample in a study of T cells in Graves' hyperthyroidism and ophthalmopathy. TCRdb analysed the multiplex PCR reads with MiXCR anew, one entry per CDR3 protein. This table has 300,000 to 450,000 distinct CDR3 sequences, 15% to 18% appearing once. Sequencing was carried out using blood. These receptor sequences come from a woman between 18 and 29 years old with Graves' hyperthyroidism that later progressed to Graves' ophthalmopathy. CDR3s include the opening cysteine and the closing phenylalanine or tryptophan. The D gene is left open where the match is weak. Only part of the rows carry a size: once, few, many, or a class if the clone is expanded.

cdr3_aa: CASSQSVSSYNEQFF; cdr3_nt: TGCGCCAGCAGCCAGAGCGTGAGCTCCTACAATGAGCAGTTCTTC; v_call: TRBV5-1; d_call: -; j_call: TRBJ2-1; clone_size: many
cdr3_aa: CASSLTDTYEQYF; cdr3_nt: TGTGCCAGCAGTTTGACTGACACCTACGAGCAGTACTTC; v_call: TRBV27; d_call: -; j_call: TRBJ2-7; clone_size: many
cdr3_aa: CASSKGTGSAYNEQFF; cdr3_nt: TGCGCCAGCAGCAAAGGGACCGGGTCAGCCTACAATGAGCAGTTCTTC; v_call: TRBV5-1; d_call: -; j_call: TRBJ2-1; clone_size: -
cdr3_aa: CSASDRGWYSYNEQFF; cdr3_nt: TGCAGTGCTAGTGACAGGGGGTGGTACTCCTACAATGAGCAGTTCTTC; v_call: TRBV20-1; d_call: TRBD1; j_call: TRBJ2-1; clone_size: -
cdr3_aa: CASSEGLAGGGSTDTQYF; cdr3_nt: TGTGCCAGCAGTGAAGGTCTAGCGGGAGGAGGGAGTACAGATACGCAGTATTTT; v_call: TRBV6-1; d_call: TRBD2; j_call: TRBJ2-3; clone_size: many
cdr3_aa: CASSSRGGSLRTDTQYF; cdr3_nt: TGTGCCAGCAGCTCCCGAGGGGGGAGCCTGCGCACAGATACGCAGTATTTT; v_call: TRBV5-4; d_call: -; j_call: TRBJ2-3; clone_size: -
cdr3_aa: CASSTPIQGVKTQYF; cdr3_nt: TGTGCCAGCAGCACCCCGATACAGGGGGTCAAGACCCAGTACTTC; v_call: TRBV28; d_call: TRBD1; j_call: TRBJ2-5; clone_size: few
cdr3_aa: CASSSGLEQYF; cdr3_nt: TGTGCCAGCAGTTCAGGTCTAGAGCAGTACTTC; v_call: TRBV6-1; d_call: -; j_call: TRBJ2-7; clone_size: -
cdr3_aa: CASSPIGGAYSNQPQHF; cdr3_nt: TGTGCCAGCTCACCAATAGGGGGCGCTTATAGCAATCAGCCCCAGCATTTT; v_call: TRBV18; d_call: TRBD1; j_call: TRBJ1-5; clone_size: -
cdr3_aa: CASSQIGLAGAYEQYF; cdr3_nt: TGTGCCAGCAGTCAAATCGGACTAGCGGGAGCCTACGAGCAGTACTTC; v_call: TRBV6-2/TRBV6-3; d_call: TRBD2; j_call: TRBJ2-7; clone_size: many
cdr3_aa: CASSWPMGVNTEAFF; cdr3_nt: TGTGCCAGCAGTTGGCCAATGGGGGTGAACACTGAAGCTTTCTTT; v_call: TRBV28; d_call: -; j_call: TRBJ1-1; clone_size: many
cdr3_aa: CAWNKRRELGEQYF; cdr3_nt: TGTGCCTGGAATAAACGGCGGGAGTTGGGCGAGCAGTACTTC; v_call: TRBV30; d_call: TRBD2; j_call: TRBJ2-7; clone_size: -
cdr3_aa: CASSLGSSGRGGSYEQYF; cdr3_nt: TGTGCCAGCAGCTTAGGATCTAGCGGGAGGGGGGGCTCCTACGAGCAGTACTTC; v_call: TRBV7-6; d_call: TRBD2; j_call: TRBJ2-7; clone_size: -